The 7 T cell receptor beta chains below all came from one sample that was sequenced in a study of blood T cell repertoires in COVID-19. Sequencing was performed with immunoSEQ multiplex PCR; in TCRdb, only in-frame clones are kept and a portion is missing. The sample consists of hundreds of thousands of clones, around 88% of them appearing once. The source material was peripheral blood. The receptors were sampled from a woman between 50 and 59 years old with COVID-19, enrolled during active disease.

Here the CDR3 reads CASSQERRGGYGYTF. CDR3 sequence (DNA): TGCGCCAGCAGCCAAGAAAGAAGAGGGGGCTATGGCTACACCTTC. The chain joins TRBV4-1 to TRBJ1-2; maybe TRBD1 (6 bases). Germline V gives CDR1 MGHRA, CDR2 YSYEKL. V lost 0 bases and J lost 4, with 12 bases in between. CDR3 size: 15 residues.

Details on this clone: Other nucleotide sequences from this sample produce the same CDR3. CDR3 protein: CATSDLYGYTF. In DNA, the CDR3 is TGTGCCACCAGTGACCTCTATGGCTACACCTTC. The genes are TRBV24-1 and TRBJ1-2; D is ambiguous. The V and J ends lost 4 bases and 4 bases respectively, with 3 bases between them. In germline, CDR1 is KGHDR, CDR2 SFDVKD. The CDR3 runs to 11 residues.

CDR3 coding DNA: TGTGCCAGCAGTGAACATACCTCTATCACTGAAGCTTTCTTT. Translated, it gives CASSEHTSITEAFF. The genes are TRBV2 and TRBJ1-1; no firm D call. The length of the CDR3 is 14 residues. Germline CDR1 reads SNHLY; CDR2 reads FYNNEI. Trimming pared 2 bases from V and 4 bases from J, leaving 11 bases between.

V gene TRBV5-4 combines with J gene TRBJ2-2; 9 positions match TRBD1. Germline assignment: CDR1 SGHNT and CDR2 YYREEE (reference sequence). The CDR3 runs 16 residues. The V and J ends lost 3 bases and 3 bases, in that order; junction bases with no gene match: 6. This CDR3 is CASSSETGGDTGELFF. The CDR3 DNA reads TGTGCCAGCAGCTCTGAGACAGGGGGGGACACCGGGGAGCTGTTTTTT.

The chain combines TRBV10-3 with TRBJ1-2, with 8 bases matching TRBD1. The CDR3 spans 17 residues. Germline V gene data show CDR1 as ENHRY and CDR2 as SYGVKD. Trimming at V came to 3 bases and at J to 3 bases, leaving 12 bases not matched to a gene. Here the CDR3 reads CAISDPITQGAYYGYTF. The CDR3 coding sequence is TGTGCCATCAGTGACCCCATTACCCAGGGGGCTTACTATGGCTACACCTTC.

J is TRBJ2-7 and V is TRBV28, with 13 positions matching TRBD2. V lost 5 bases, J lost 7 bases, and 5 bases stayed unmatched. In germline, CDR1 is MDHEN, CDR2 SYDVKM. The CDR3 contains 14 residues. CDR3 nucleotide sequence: TGTGCCAGCAGTACTAGCGGGGGGGTTTTGGAGCAGTACTTC. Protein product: CASSTSGGVLEQYF.

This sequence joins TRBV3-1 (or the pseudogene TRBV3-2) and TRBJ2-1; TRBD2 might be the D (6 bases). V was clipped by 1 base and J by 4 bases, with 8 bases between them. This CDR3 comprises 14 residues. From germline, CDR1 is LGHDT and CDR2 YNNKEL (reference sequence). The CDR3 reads CASSQGGGYNEQFF. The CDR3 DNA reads TGTGCCAGCAGCCAAGGAGGAGGGTACAATGAGCAGTTCTTC.